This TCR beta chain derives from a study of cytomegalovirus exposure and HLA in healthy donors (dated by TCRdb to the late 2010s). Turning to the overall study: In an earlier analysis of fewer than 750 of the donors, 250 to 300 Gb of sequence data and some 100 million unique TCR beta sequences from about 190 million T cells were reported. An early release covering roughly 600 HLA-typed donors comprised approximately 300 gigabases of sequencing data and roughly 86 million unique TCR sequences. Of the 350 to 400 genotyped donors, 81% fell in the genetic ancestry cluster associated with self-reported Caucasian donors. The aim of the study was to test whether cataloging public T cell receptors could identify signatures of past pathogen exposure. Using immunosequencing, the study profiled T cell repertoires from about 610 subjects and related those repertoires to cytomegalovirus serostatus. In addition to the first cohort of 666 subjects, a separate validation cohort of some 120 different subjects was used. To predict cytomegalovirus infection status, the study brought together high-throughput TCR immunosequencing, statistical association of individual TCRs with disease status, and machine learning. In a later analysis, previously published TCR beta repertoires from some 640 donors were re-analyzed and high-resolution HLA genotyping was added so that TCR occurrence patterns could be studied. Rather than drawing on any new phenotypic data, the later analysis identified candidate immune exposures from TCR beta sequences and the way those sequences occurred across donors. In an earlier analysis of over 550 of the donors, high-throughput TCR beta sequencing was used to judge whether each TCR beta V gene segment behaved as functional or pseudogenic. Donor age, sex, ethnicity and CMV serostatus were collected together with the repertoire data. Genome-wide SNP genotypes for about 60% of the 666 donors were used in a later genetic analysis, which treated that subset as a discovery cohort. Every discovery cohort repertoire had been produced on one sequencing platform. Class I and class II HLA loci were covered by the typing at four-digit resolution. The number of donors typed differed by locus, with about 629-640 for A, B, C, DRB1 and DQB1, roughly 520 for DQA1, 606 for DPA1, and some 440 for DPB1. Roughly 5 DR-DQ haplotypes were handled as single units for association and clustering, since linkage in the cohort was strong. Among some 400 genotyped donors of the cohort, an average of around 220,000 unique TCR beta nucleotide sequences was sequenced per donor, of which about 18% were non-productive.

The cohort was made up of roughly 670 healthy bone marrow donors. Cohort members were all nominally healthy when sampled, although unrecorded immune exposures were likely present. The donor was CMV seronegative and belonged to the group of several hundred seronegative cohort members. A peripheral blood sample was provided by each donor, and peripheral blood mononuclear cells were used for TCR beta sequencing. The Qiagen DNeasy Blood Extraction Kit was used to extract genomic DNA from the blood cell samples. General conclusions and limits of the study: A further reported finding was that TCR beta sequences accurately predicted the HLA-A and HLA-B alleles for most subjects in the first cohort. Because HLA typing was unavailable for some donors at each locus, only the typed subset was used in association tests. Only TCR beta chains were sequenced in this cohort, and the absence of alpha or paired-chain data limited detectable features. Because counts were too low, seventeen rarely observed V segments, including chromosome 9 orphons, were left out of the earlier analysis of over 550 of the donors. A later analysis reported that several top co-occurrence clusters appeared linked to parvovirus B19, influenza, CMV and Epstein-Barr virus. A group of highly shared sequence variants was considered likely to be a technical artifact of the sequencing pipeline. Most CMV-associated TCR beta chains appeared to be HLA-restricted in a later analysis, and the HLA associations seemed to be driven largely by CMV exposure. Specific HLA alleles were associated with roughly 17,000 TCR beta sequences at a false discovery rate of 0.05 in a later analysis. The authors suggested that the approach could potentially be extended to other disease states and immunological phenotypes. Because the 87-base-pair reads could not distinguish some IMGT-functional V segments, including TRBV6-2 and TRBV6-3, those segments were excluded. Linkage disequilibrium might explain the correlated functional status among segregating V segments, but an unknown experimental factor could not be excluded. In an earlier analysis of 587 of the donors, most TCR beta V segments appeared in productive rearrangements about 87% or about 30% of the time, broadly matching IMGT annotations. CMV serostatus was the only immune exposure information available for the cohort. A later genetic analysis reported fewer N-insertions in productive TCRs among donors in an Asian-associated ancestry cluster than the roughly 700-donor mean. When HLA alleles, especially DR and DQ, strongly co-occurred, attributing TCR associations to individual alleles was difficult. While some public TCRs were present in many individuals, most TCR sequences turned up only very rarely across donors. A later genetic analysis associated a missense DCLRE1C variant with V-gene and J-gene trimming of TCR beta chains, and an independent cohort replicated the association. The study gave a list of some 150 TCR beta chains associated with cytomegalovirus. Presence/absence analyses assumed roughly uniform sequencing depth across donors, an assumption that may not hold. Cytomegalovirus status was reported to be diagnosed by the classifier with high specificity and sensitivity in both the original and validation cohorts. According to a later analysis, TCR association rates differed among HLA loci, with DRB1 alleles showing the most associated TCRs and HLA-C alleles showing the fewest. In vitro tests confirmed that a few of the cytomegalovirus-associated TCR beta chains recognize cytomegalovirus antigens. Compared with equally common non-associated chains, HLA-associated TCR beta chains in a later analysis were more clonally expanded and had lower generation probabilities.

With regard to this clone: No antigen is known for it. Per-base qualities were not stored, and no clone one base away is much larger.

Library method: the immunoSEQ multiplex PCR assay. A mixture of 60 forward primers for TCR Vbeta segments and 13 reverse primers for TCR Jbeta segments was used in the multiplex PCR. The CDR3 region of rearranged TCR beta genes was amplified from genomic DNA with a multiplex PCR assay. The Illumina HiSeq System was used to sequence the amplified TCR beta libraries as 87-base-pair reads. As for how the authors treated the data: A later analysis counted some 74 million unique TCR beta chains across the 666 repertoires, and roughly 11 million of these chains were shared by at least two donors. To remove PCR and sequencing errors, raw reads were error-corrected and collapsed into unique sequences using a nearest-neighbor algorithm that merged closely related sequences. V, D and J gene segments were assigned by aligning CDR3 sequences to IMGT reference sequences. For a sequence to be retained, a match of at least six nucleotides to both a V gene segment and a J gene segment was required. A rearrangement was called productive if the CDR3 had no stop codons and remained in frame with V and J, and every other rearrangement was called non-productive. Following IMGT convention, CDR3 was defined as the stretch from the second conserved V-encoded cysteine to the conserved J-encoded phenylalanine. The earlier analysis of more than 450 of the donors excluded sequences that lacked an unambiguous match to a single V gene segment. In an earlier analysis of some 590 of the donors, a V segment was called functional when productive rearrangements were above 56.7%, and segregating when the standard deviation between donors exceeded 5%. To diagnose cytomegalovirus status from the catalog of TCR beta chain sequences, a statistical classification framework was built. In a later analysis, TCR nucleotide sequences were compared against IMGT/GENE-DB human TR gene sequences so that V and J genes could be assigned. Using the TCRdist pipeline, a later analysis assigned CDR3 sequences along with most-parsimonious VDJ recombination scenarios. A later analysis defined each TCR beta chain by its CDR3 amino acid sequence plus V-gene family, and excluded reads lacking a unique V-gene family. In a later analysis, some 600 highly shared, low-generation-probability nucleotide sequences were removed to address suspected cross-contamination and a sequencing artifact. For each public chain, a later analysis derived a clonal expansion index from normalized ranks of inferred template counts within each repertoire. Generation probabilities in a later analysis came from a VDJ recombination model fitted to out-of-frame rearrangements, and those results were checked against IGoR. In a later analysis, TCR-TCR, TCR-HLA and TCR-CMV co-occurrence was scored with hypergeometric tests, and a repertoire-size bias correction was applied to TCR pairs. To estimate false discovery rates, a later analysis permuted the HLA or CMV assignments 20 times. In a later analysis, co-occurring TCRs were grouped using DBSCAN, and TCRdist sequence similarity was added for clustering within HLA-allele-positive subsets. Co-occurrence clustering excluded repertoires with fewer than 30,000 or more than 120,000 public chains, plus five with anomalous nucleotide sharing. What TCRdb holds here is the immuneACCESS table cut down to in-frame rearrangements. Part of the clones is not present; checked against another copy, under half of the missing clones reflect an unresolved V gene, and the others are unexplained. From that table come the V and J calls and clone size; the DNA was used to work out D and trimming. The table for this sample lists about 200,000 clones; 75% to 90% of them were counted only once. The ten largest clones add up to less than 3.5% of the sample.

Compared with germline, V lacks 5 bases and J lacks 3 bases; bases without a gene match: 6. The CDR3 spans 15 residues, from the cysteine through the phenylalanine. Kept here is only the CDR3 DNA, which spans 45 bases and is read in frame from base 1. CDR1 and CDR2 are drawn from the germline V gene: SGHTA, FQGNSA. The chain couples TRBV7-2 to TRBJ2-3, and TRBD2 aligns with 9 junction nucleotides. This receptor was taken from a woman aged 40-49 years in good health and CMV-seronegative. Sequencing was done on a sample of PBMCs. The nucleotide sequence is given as TGTGCCAGCAGCCCGACGGCGGGAGGGACAGATACGCAGTATTTT. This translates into CASSPTAGGTDTQYF.